The subject of this entry is one T cell receptor (beta chain). V was clipped by 2 bases and J by 3 bases, with 10 bases between them. The CDR3 has 14 residues. Germline-derived CDR1 and CDR2 are MNHEY and SVGAGI. Profiled with immunoSEQ multiplex PCR; TCRdb holds only in-frame clones, not every one. The sample lists over 35,000 clones, just over 90% occurring once. The data originate from a study of T cell changes during pregnancy in multiple sclerosis. This sample comprised CD4+ T cells from peripheral blood mononuclear cells, obtained in the first trimester of pregnancy. The chain uses TRBV6-5 and TRBJ1-1, with no clear D. The sequence was collected from a female donor in good health, enrolled as a control in a pregnancy study. The CDR3 nucleotides read TGTGCCAGCAGTTACCCGATTCGGGACACTGAAGCTTTCTTT. Residues: CASSYPIRDTEAFF.